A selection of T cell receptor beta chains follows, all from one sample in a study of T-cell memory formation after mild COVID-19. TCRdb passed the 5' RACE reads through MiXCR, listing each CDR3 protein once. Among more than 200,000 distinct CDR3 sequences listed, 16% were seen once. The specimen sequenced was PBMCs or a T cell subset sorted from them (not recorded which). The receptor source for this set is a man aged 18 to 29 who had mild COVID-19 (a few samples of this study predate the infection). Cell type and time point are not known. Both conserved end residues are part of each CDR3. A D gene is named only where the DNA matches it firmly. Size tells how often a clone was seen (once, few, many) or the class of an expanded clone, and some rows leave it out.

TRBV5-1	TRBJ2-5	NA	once	TGCGCCAGCAGCTTGGTGGGGAACCAAGAGACCCAGTACTTC	CASSLVGNQETQYF
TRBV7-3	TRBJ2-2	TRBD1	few	TGTGCCAGCAGCTCGACAGGGGGCGCAAAGGACACCGGGGAGCTGTTTTTT	CASSSTGGAKDTGELFF
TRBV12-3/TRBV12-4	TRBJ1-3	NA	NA	TGTGCCAGCAGTGTTTACCGCCCTGGAAACACCATATATTTT	CASSVYRPGNTIYF
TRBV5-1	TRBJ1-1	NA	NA	TGCGCCAGCAGCACACAAGACAGCTACACTGAAGCTTTCTTT	CASSTQDSYTEAFF
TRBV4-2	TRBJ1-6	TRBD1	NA	TGTGCCAGCAGCCAAGAATGGCAGGGGGCGGATAATTCACCCCTCCACTTT	CASSQEWQGADNSPLHF
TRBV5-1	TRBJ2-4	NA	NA	TGCGCCAGCAGCTTGCTGCCGGGGACGGAACTAAACATTCAGTACTTC	CASSLLPGTELNIQYF
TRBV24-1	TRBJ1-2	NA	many	TGTGCCACCAGTGTTCTTGGGTACGGCTACACCTTC	CATSVLGYGYTF
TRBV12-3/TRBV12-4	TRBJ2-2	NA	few	TGTGCCAGCAGTTACGGGAACACCGGGGAGCTGTTTTTT	CASSYGNTGELFF
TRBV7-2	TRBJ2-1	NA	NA	TGTGCCAGCAGCTTAGAGGTCATGAGCTCCTACAATGAGCAGTTCTTC	CASSLEVMSSYNEQFF
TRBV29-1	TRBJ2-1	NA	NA	TGCAGCGTTGAAGACTCCCCTCCAGGTTATTACAATGAGCAGTTCTTC	CSVEDSPPGYYNEQFF
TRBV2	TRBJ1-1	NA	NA	TGTGCCAGCAGTGAAGCGAGTAACACTGAAGCTTTCTTT	CASSEASNTEAFF
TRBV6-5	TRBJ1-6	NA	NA	TGTGCCAGCAGTTACTCGGCGTTTCTCAATTCACCCCTCCACTTT	CASSYSAFLNSPLHF
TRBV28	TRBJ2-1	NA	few	TGTGCCAGCAGTTTCATGGGTGTGGCAGGGAAGTACAATGAGCAGTTCTTC	CASSFMGVAGKYNEQFF
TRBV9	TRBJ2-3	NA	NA	TGTGCCAGCAGCGGAGGTTCTACGCAGTATTTT	CASSGGSTQYF
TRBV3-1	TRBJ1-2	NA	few	TGTGCCAGCAGCCCACGGGGAGGGGATGGCTACACCTTC	CASSPRGGDGYTF
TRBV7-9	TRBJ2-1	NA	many	TGTGCCAGCAGCGGCAGCGGTGGCAATGAGCAGTTCTTC	CASSGSGGNEQFF
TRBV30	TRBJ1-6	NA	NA	TGTGCCTGGGCCCTGACGATGAGTTACTCACCCCTCCACTTT	CAWALTMSYSPLHF
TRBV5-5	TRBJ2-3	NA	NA	TGTGCCAGCAGCAAGGGGAACACAGATACGCAGTATTTT	CASSKGNTDTQYF
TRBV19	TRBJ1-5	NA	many	TGTGCCAGTAGTATGACAGGCAATCAGCCCCAGCATTTT	CASSMTGNQPQHF
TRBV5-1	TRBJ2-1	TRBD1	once	TGCGCCAGCAGCTTGGGACAGGGGACGGGCAATGAGCAGTTCTTC	CASSLGQGTGNEQFF
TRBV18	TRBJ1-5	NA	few	TGTGCCAGCTCACCAGGCGAGGGGAGCGGCCAGCCCCAGCATTTT	CASSPGEGSGQPQHF
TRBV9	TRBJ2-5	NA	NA	TGTGCCAGCAGCGTAGGCGTGGCTAGCGTCGGAGAGACCCAGTACTTC	CASSVGVASVGETQYF
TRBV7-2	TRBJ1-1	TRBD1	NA	TGTGCCAGCAGCTTTACAGGGGGGGCGACTGAAGCTTTCTTT	CASSFTGGATEAFF
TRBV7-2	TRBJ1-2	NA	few	TGTGCCAGCAGCCGGGGCCGGACGCATGGCTACACCTTC	CASSRGRTHGYTF
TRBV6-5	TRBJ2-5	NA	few	TGTGCCAGCAGTTACTTTATAGGGTTTGGAGAGACCCAGTACTTC	CASSYFIGFGETQYF
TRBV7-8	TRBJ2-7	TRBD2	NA	TGTGCCACCATGACTAGCGGGGGGGCCTACGAGCAGTACTTC	CATMTSGGAYEQYF
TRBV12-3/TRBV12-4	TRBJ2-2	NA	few	TGTGCCACCAGGGACACCTCGGGCACCGGGGAGCTGTTTTTT	CATRDTSGTGELFF
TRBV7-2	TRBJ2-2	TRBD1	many	TGTGCCAGCAGCTCACGGACAGGGGGCGACACCGGGGAGCTGTTTTTT	CASSSRTGGDTGELFF